This T cell receptor beta chain was sequenced in a study of blood T cell repertoires in COVID-19. Study information: T cells, B-cell-depleted T cells, or PBMCs provided the cDNA or gDNA that served as material.

Clones were sequenced by immunoSEQ multiplex PCR, and TCRdb holds only the in-frame ones, with some missing. Seen here are 90,000 or so clones, less than 90% observed once, and the top ten hold about an eighth. Trimming removed 7 bases from V and 8 bases from J, with 14 bases in between. The CDR3 loop spans 12 amino acids. In germline, CDR1 is ENHRY, CDR2 SYGVKD. The origin of this receptor is a human donor in a cohort sampled during active COVID-19. The chain carries TRBV10-3 and TRBJ1-2; D not resolved. Source material: peripheral blood. In nucleotides, the CDR3 is TGTGCCATCAATTCCATATATCGGGGCTACACCTTC. Translated, it gives CAINSIYRGYTF.